This T cell receptor (beta chain) was sequenced in a study of neurological immune-mediated disorders. Regarding the study as a whole: While HTLV-1-associated myelopathy showed the greatest TCR clonal expansion, multiple sclerosis showed the least, falling below healthy controls.

TCRdb re-called the 5' RACE reads with MiXCR, one entry per CDR3 protein. Found here are fewer than 40,000 distinct CDR3 sequences, roughly 4.4% of them singletons; the top ten hold approximately 22%. As healthy controls, volunteers from a blood bank in Maryland, USA, were used. J was trimmed by 5 bases and V by 3 bases; bases with no gene match: 5. The CDR3 is 15 residues long. Germline V lookup: CDR1 SGHRS, CDR2 YFSETQ. This clonotype was seen ten or more times. Its antigen is as yet unknown. The genes are TRBV5-1 and TRBJ2-5; 12 bases are a match to TRBD2. The sample comprised PBMCs. This sequence originates from a man aged 18 to 35 in good health. The CDR3 loop is CASSSTSGGTETQYF. DNA of the CDR3: TGCGCCAGCAGCTCCACTAGCGGGGGGACGGAGACCCAGTACTTC.